These 7 T cell receptor beta chains were all obtained from the same sample, sequenced in a study of chemoradiotherapy in HPV16-positive cancers. Libraries were prepared by immunoSEQ multiplex PCR; TCRdb keeps only in-frame clonotypes and omits some of them. The data contain a few thousand clones, approximately 90% of them singletons. The input for sequencing was tumor tissue, taken from a patient who underwent chemoradiotherapy. The source of these receptors is a human donor with HPV-associated anogenital cancer.

V gene TRBV30 combines with J gene TRBJ2-5, with 9 bases fitting TRBD1. The CDR3 is made up of 12 amino acids. Germline CDR1 reads GTSNPN; CDR2 reads SVGIG (reference sequence). After removal of 4 bases from V and 5 bases from J, the junction contained 2 bases not matched to a gene. CDR3 DNA: TGTGCCTGGAATGGACAGGGGGAGACCCAGTACTTC. Protein product: CAWNGQGETQYF.

This rearrangement joins TRBV6-1 to TRBJ2-7, with 10 nucleotides matching TRBD1. Germline loops: CDR1 MNHNS, CDR2 SASEGT. Trimming removed 5 bases from V and 4 bases from J; junction bases left unmatched: 5. This CDR3 has 14 residues. This chain's CDR3 is CASSPGQGKYEQYF. CDR3 DNA sequence: TGTGCCAGCAGTCCGGGACAGGGGAAATACGAGCAGTACTTC.

This chain links TRBV7-3 with TRBJ1-1; tentatively, D is TRBD1 (6 bases). The germline gives CDR1 SGHTA, CDR2 FQGTGA. The length of the CDR3 is 14 residues. Trimming shortened V by 3 bases and J by 5 bases, and 13 bases separated the two germline ends. The chain's CDR3 is CASSFTGNPTEAFF. In DNA form, the CDR3 reads TGTGCCAGCAGCTTCACAGGGAATCCGACTGAAGCTTTCTTT.

This chain links TRBV30 with TRBJ1-4, with 8 bases that match TRBD1. V dropped 3 bases and J dropped 10; count of bases not matched to a gene: 4. The CDR3 is made up of 12 amino acids. Germline assignment: CDR1 GTSNPN and CDR2 SVGIG (reference sequence). The CDR3: CAWSGQGGKLFF. The DNA for the CDR3 is TGTGCCTGGAGCGGACAGGGAGGAAAACTGTTTTTT.

DNA for the CDR3: TGTGCCAGCAGTTCTTGGACTAGCGGGGGGGCGGGCACAGATACGCAGTATTTT. Translating it yields CASSSWTSGGAGTDTQYF. The gene calls are TRBV7-9 and TRBJ2-3; 15 bases are a match to TRBD2. The CDR3 length is 18 residues. Germline loops: CDR1 SEHNR, CDR2 FQNEAQ (reference sequence). V gave up 6 bases and J gave up 1 base; unmatched junction bases: 8.

The chain joins TRBV7-2 to TRBJ2-1; 14 bases are shared with TRBD2. Germline V gives CDR1 SGHTA, CDR2 FQGNSA. The CDR3 loop spans 15 amino acids. V shed 5 bases and J 15 bases; nucleotides not matched to a gene: 12. CDR3 loop: CASSPRLAGGPVRFF. CDR3 DNA: TGTGCCAGCAGCCCAAGACTAGCGGGGGGGCCCGTGCGGTTCTTC.

This clone was counted a few times. The chain links TRBV29-1 to TRBJ2-1; the D gene is possibly TRBD2 (5 bases). Trimming removed 4 bases from V and 9 bases from J, with 13 bases in between. The CDR3 has 12 residues. The germline CDR1 and CDR2 sequences are SQVTM and ANQGSEA. CDR3 nucleotides: TGCAGCGTTGTAAGCGGAGGAGGTGAGCAGTTCTTC. Translating it yields CSVVSGGGEQFF.